This T cell receptor (beta chain) comes out of a study of T cell repertoires in cytomegalovirus infection. Of note for this clonotype: Its antigen is undetermined.

From the reads, TCRdb called clonotypes with MiXCR, one entry per CDR3 protein. This sample has approximately 110,000 distinct CDR3 sequences, with around 28% found just once. The origin of this receptor is a human donor in good health (CMV status not recorded). Some clones in this sample may be carry-over from other donors' samples. This specimen consisted of CD8+ T cells from cultured PBMCs, obtained from culture after CMV antigen stimulation.

In DNA, the CDR3 is TGTGCCAGCAGCTGGGAAAAGGCTGGACTAGCGGGGGCCCCCCGAGAGACCCAGTACTTC. Protein product: CASSWEKAGLAGAPRETQYF. The gene calls are TRBV7-9 and TRBJ2-5; 13 bases agree with TRBD2. From germline, CDR1 is SEHNR and CDR2 FQNEAQ (reference sequence). After removal of 4 bases from V and 4 bases from J, the junction contained 18 bases not matched to a gene. The CDR3 extends over 20 amino acids.